A few counts support the clone carrying this T cell receptor beta chain. The sample originates from a study of blood T cells in healthy people across ages. This CDR3 has 17 amino acids. CDR1 and CDR2 from the germline V gene are MGHDK and SYGVNS. V lost 3 bases, J lost 4 bases, and 20 bases lay in between. Approximately 9 milliliters of peripheral blood were drawn from each donor into EDTA-treated tubes. With a J-beta primer mix and a sample-barcoded 5' primer, a second PCR ran roughly 6 to 12 cycles. Every cDNA molecule carried a tag from a template-switch adaptor bearing 12 random nucleotides. Every sample gave at least 3 million paired-end reads containing CDR3. TCRdb analysed the 5' RACE reads with MiXCR anew, one entry per CDR3 protein. Of nearly 800,000 distinct CDR3 sequences listed, roughly 56% are singletons.

This chain uses TRBV25-1 with TRBJ2-3; either TRBD1 or TRBD2 may supply D (6 bases each). Sequenced: blood. The clonotype originates from a man aged 35 to 55 in good health. CDR3 protein: CASSDSLVGGSPDTQYF. The CDR3 DNA reads as TGTGCCAGCAGTGATTCCCTCGTGGGGGGCAGCCCAGATACGCAGTATTTT.